The present T cell receptor (beta chain) was sequenced within a study of shared clonotypes between healthy human individuals. V dropped 10 bases and J dropped 0 bases, with 12 bases sitting between them. Germline V gives CDR1 MDHEN, CDR2 SYDVKM. This CDR3 contains 13 residues. Naive CD8 cells comprised CD45RO-negative, CCR7-positively selected cells, excluding terminally differentiated effector memory CD45RA+ cells. TCRdb's table, derived via immunoSEQ multiplex PCR, lists solely in-frame clones and lacks some. The repertoire includes some 2.1 million clones, about 95% of them detected once, and roughly 1% sits in the top ten.

Sequenced sample: naive CD8+ T cells sorted from blood. This TCR was recovered from a man in his late teens or twenties in good health. The gene calls are TRBV28 and TRBJ1-1; D is unresolved. The CDR3 nucleotides are TGTGCCACCCTGCCCAGCCTGAACACTGAAGCTTTCTTT. Translation gives CATLPSLNTEAFF.